These 15 T cell receptor beta chains originate from one sample sequenced in a study of blood T cell repertoires in COVID-19. Libraries were prepared by immunoSEQ multiplex PCR; TCRdb keeps only in-frame clonotypes and omits some of them. The table records approximately 200,000 clones, approximately 80% of them present only once. The sequenced material came from PBMCs or T cells enriched from blood (not recorded which). These receptors originate from a woman aged 40 to 50 with acute COVID-19.

Concerning this clone itself: The identical CDR3 is also encoded by other nucleotide sequences in the sample. This chain links TRBV5-1 with TRBJ2-6, with unresolved D. Trimming took off 1 base at V and 1 base at J, with 6 bases between the two ends. Germline assignment: CDR1 SGHRS and CDR2 YFSETQ. The CDR3 loop spans 15 amino acids. The CDR3 loop reads CASSLQNSGANVLTF. The DNA of the CDR3 is TGCGCCAGCAGCTTGCAAAATTCTGGGGCCAACGTCCTGACTTTC.

J is TRBJ1-2 and V is TRBV25-1; 9 bases match TRBD1. The germline CDR1 and CDR2 sequences are MGHDK and SYGVNS. Trimming removed 6 bases from V and 6 bases from J; junction bases left unmatched: 5. The CDR3 is made up of 13 amino acids. The CDR3 here is CASREQGADGYTF. The CDR3 region has the DNA TGTGCCAGCAGAGAACAGGGGGCTGATGGCTACACCTTC.

This clone has just one count. The V call is TRBV3-1 (or the pseudogene TRBV3-2), the J call TRBJ2-3; the D gene is possibly TRBD1 (6 bases). The germline V gene encodes CDR1 LGHDT and CDR2 YNNKEL (reference sequence). This CDR3 contains 14 residues. The ends were cut back, 4 bases at V and 6 bases at J, with 14 bases in the middle. The CDR3 DNA reads TGTGCCAGCAGCCCTCCGACAGGCCCTGATACGCAGTATTTT. It codes for CASSPPTGPDTQYF.

V is TRBV5-1 and J is TRBJ1-6; D remains ambiguous. V lost 2 bases and J lost 13, with 13 bases in between. There are 13 residues in the CDR3. Germline CDR1 SGHRS, CDR2 YFSETQ. CDR3 DNA: TGCGCCAGCAGCTTAACCGAGCTGTGGCCCCTCCACTTT. The encoded protein is CASSLTELWPLHF.

The CDR3 sequence is CASSLGTGGTDTQYF. As DNA, the CDR3 is TGTGCCAGCAGCCTCGGGACAGGGGGCACAGATACGCAGTATTTT. The chain carries TRBV11-3 and TRBJ2-3; 10 bases line up with TRBD1. The CDR3 consists of 15 residues. Germline V gene lookup returns CDR1 SGHNT and CDR2 YENEEA. V lost 5 bases, J lost 1 base, and 3 bases stayed unmatched.

The chain links TRBV16 to TRBJ2-7, with 7 bases fitting TRBD2. Germline V gives CDR1 KGHSY, CDR2 FQNENV. There are 14 residues in the CDR3. The junction had 6 bases not matched to a gene; V was cut back by 2 bases and J by 5 bases. CDR3 region: CASSQVRGRDEQYF. The CDR3, as DNA: TGTGCCAGCAGCCAAGTCCGAGGGAGGGACGAGCAGTACTTC.

A few counts support this clone. The chain has TRBV4-1 and TRBJ1-3; D is unresolved. Trimming took 0 bases from V and 0 from J, leaving 18 bases between them. The germline gives CDR1 MGHRA, CDR2 YSYEKL. The CDR3 runs to 19 residues. The CDR3 is CASSQEPGLTISSGNTIYF. Here the CDR3 DNA reads TGCGCCAGCAGCCAAGAACCGGGGTTAACCATCTCCTCTGGAAACACCATATATTTT.

V is TRBV25-1 and J is TRBJ2-7; D is unresolved. This CDR3 contains 16 residues. Trimming cost V 0 bases and J 0 bases, with 12 bases left between them. In germline, CDR1 is MGHDK, CDR2 SYGVNS. For the CDR3, the DNA is TGTGCCAGCAGTGAATATCGGAGAACGGTCTCCTACGAGCAGTACTTC. Residues: CASSEYRRTVSYEQYF.

V is TRBV12-3 or TRBV12-4 and J is TRBJ2-7, with TRBD1 identical over 8 bases. V gave up 6 bases and J gave up 5 bases; unmatched junction bases: 3. This CDR3 spans 12 amino acids. This CDR3 is CASRGQVNEQYF. For the CDR3, the DNA is TGTGCCAGCAGGGGACAGGTTAACGAGCAGTACTTC.

This rearrangement joins TRBV5-1 to TRBJ2-7; 7 bases agree with TRBD1. The junction had 9 bases not matched to a gene; V was cut back by 4 bases and J by 2 bases. Germline V CDR1 and CDR2: SGHRS, YFSETQ. The CDR3 loop spans 15 amino acids. The CDR3 bases are TGCGCCAGCAGCCCCGACAGGGATCGGGCCTACGAGCAGTACTTC. Translating gives CASSPDRDRAYEQYF. The full variable domain, with the rest looked up from reference TRBV5-1 and TRBJ2-7, is KAGVTQTPRYLIKTRGQQVTLSCSPISGHRSVSWYQQTPGQGLQFLFEYFSETQRNKGNFPGRFSGRQFSNSRSEMNVSTLELGDSALYLCASSPDRDRAYEQYFGPGTRLTVT.

The chain employs TRBV15 and TRBJ1-1; the D gene is possibly TRBD1 (6 bases). Trimming pared 4 bases from V and 1 base from J, leaving 10 bases between. The CDR3 sequence is 14 residues long. CDR1 is LNHNV and CDR2 is YYDKDF in the germline V gene (reference sequence). This CDR3 is CATSNSRGNTEAFF. In DNA form, the CDR3 reads TGTGCCACCAGCAACTCCAGGGGGAACACTGAAGCTTTCTTT.

The J gene is TRBJ1-4, the V gene TRBV4-3; no reliable D call. The V gene lost 0 bases and the J gene lost 7 bases, with 15 bases spanning the gap. The CDR3 loop spans 16 amino acids. Germline V gives CDR1 LGHNA, CDR2 YSLEER. CDR3 loop: CASSQDLRGRSEKLFF. CDR3 bases: TGCGCCAGCAGCCAAGATTTAAGAGGGCGGAGTGAAAAACTGTTTTTT.

The chain is built from TRBV9 and TRBJ1-1, with 11 bases aligning to TRBD1. With V trimmed by 0 bases and J by 3 bases, 4 bases remained unmatched. Germline CDR1 is SGDLS and CDR2 is YYNGEE. This CDR3 is 16 amino acids long. The CDR3 nucleotides read TGTGCCAGCAGCGTAGCTGGGACAGGGGGGGACACTGAAGCTTTCTTT. Its translation: CASSVAGTGGDTEAFF.

The V gene is TRBV29-1, the J gene TRBJ2-3; D gene uncertain. Germline CDR1 and CDR2: SQVTM and ANQGSEA. The CDR3 is 15 residues long. V lost 6 bases, J lost 0 bases, and 16 bases lay in between. The CDR3 bases are TGCAGCGTCTTCCCCCCCCCGACTAGCACAGATACGCAGTATTTT. Amino acids: CSVFPPPTSTDTQYF.

This clone was recorded once. The genes are TRBV9 and TRBJ1-2; D perhaps matches TRBD1 (5 bases). This CDR3 has 16 amino acids. Trimming left V 2 bases short and J 4 bases short, with 18 bases between. Per the germline V gene, CDR1 is SGDLS and CDR2 is YYNGEE. The chain's CDR3 is CASSVPLGGKSYGYTF. In DNA form, the CDR3 reads TGTGCCAGCAGCGTCCCCCTCGGGGGAAAAAGCTATGGCTACACCTTC. Using reference TRBV9 and TRBJ1-2 for the parts outside the CDR3, the full variable domain is DSGVTQTPKHLITATGQRVTLRCSPRSGDLSVYWYQQSLDQGLQFLIQYYNGEERAKGNILERFSAQQFPDLHSELNLSSLELGDSALYFCASSVPLGGKSYGYTFGSGTRLTVV.